This T cell receptor beta chain comes out of a study of response to subunit inactivated influenza vaccine. Study-wide findings and caveats: Few new T cells, the authors suggested, are recruited by each seasonal influenza vaccination.

TCRdb recomputed calls from the RT-PCR reads with MiXCR, one row per CDR3 protein. Of hundreds of thousands of distinct CDR3 sequences in the sample, 20% to 25% were seen once. This clonotype was picked up many times. Its target is not known. This CDR3 spans 12 amino acids. V was pared by 3 bases and J by 5 bases, with 10 bases between. Germline CDR1 DFQATT, CDR2 SNEGSKA (reference sequence). Material: PBMCs from blood, obtained around 22 months after vaccination. The origin of this receptor is a man aged 50-75 years who received an inactivated influenza vaccine. The V gene is TRBV20-1, the J gene TRBJ1-2; possibly TRBD1 for D (5 bases). CDR3 DNA sequence: TGCAGTGCTAGGGTCAGGACATATGGCTACACCTTC. This gives the protein CSARVRTYGYTF.